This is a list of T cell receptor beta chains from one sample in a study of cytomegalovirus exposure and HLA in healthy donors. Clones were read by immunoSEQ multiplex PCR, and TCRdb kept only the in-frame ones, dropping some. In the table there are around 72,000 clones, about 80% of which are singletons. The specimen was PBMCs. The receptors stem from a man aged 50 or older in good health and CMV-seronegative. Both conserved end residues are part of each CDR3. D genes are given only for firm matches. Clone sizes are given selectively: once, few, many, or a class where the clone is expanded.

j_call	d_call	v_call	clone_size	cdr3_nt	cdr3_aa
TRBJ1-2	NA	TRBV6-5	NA	TGTGCCAGCAGTTACTCGTCTAGGCCCGGGGAGGGTGGCTACACCTTC	CASSYSSRPGEGGYTF
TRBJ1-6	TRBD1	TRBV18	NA	TGTGCCAGCTCACCCCAAACAGGGGATAATTCACCCCTCCACTTT	CASSPQTGDNSPLHF
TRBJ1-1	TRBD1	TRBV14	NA	TGTGCCAGCAGCCAAGATAGGACAGGGGTCACTGAAGCTTTCTTT	CASSQDRTGVTEAFF
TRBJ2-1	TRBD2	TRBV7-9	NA	TGTGCCAGCAGCCCGGGACTAGCGGGAGGAGGCGATGAGCAGTTCTTC	CASSPGLAGGGDEQFF
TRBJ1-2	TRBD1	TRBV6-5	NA	TGTGCCAGCAGGGAGACGGGACAGTCCTATGGCTACACCTTC	CASRETGQSYGYTF
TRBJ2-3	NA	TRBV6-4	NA	TGTGCCAGCAGTCCTTCAGGAGGGCGACGCACAGATACGCAGTATTTT	CASSPSGGRRTDTQYF
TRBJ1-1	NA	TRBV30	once	TGTGCCGGCCTATCCCCCGGGGGTCTGAACACTGAAGCTTTCTTT	CAGLSPGGLNTEAFF
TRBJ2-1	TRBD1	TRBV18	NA	TGTGCCAGCTCAAAAGAACAGGGGGCAGGTTCCTACAATGAGCAGTTCTTC	CASSKEQGAGSYNEQFF
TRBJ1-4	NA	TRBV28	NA	TGTGCCAGCAGTTTTAGCAGGGTTAATGAAAAACTGTTTTTT	CASSFSRVNEKLFF
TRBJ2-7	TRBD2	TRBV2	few	TGTGCCAGCAGTGTTACGGGACTAAGCTATTCCTACGAGCAGTACTTC	CASSVTGLSYSYEQYF
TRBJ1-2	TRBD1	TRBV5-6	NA	TGTGCCAGCAGCTTGGCCGGGACAGGGGACTATGGCTACACCTTC	CASSLAGTGDYGYTF
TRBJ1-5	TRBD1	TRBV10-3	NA	TGTGCCATCCGGGACAGGGAATATCAGCCCCAGCATTTT	CAIRDREYQPQHF
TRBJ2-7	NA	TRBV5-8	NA	TGTGCCAGCAGCTACAGCGAGCAGTACTTC	CASSYSEQYF
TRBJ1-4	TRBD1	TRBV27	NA	TGTGCCAGCAGTTTATGGGGACAGGGGTTTGCAACTAATGAAAAACTGTTTTTT	CASSLWGQGFATNEKLFF
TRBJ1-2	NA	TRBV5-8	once	TGTGCCAGCAGACCCGAACTATATGTCGCTGGCTACACCTTC	CASRPELYVAGYTF
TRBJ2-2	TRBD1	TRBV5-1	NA	TGCGCCAGCAAGAGGACAGGGGAGGCCGGGGAGCTGTTTTTT	CASKRTGEAGELFF
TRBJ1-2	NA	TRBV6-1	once	TGTGCCAGCAGTGAAGACCTTCGGGGCTACACCTTC	CASSEDLRGYTF
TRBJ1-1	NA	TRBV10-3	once	TGTGCCACACGACAGACCACTGAAGCTTTCTTT	CATRQTTEAFF
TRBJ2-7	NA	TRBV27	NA	TGTGCCAGCAGTCCCAGGGTCTCCTACGAGCAGTACTTC	CASSPRVSYEQYF
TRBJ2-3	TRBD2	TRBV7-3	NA	TGTGCCAGCAGCTTAAGCGCTAGCGGGGACACAGATACGCAGTATTTT	CASSLSASGDTDTQYF
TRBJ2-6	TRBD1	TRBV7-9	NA	TGTGCCAGCAGCTTATCCAGCAGGGGGAGCCTCCAAGTGGCCAACGTCCTGACTTTC	CASSLSSRGSLQVANVLTF
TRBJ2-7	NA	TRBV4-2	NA	TGTGCCAGCAGCCAAGATAAAGCGCCCGAGCAGTACTTC	CASSQDKAPEQYF
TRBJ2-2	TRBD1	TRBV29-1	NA	TGCAGCGTTGGTGTCAGGGGGTCGAACACCGGGGAGCTGTTTTTT	CSVGVRGSNTGELFF
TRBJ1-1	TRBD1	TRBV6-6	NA	TGTGCCAGCAGAAGGGACAGGGACATGAACACTGAAGCTTTCTTT	CASRRDRDMNTEAFF
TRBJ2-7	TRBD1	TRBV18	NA	TGTGCCAGCTCACGAGGGCAACAGGGGTCCTACGAGCAGTACTTC	CASSRGQQGSYEQYF
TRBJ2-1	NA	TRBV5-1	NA	TGCGCCAGCAGCTTGGTGGCCGACAATGAGCAGTTCTTC	CASSLVADNEQFF